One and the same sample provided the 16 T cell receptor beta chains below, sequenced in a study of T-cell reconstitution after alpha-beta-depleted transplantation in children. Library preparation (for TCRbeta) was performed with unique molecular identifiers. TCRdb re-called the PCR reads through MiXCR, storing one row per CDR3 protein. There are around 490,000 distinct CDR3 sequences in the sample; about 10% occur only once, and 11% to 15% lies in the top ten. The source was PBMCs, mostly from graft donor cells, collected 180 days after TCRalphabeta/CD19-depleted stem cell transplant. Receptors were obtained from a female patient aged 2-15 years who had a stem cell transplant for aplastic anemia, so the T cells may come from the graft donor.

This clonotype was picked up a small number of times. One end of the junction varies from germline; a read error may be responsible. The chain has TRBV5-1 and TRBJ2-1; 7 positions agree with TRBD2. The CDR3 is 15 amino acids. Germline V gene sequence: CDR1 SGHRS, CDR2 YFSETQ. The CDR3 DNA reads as TGCGCCGGCAGGGATGGACTAGACTCCTACAATGAGCAGTTCTTC. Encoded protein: CAGRDGLDSYNEQFF.

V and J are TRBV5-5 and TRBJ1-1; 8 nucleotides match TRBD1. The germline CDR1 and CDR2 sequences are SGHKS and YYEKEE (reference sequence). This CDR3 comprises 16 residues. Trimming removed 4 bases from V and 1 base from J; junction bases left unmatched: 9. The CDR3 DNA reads TGTGCCAGCAGCAATTGGACAGGGATGCAGAACACTGAAGCTTTCTTT. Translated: CASSNWTGMQNTEAFF. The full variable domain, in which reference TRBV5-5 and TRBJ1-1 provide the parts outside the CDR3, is DAGVTQSPTHLIKTRGQQVTLRCSPISGHKSVSWYQQVLGQGPQFIFQYYEKEERGRGNFPDRFSARQFPNYSSELNVNALLLGDSALYLCASSNWTGMQNTEAFFGQGTRLTVV.

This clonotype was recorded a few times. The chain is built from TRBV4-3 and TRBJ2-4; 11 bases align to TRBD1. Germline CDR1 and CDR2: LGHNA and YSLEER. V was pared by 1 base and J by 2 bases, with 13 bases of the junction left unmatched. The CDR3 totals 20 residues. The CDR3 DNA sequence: TGCGCCAGCAGCCAAGCTCGGGGGCGGACAGGGGGCTGGTCCAAAAACATTCAGTACTTC. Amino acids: CASSQARGRTGGWSKNIQYF.

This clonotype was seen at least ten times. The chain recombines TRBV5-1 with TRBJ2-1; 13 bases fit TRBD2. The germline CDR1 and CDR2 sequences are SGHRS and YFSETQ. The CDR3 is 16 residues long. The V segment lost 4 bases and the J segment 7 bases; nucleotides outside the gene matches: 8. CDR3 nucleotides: TGCGCCAGCAGCGACGGACTAGCGGGAGACTTAAATGAGCAGTTCTTC. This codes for CASSDGLAGDLNEQFF. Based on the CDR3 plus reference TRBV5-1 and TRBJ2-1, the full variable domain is KAGVTQTPRYLIKTRGQQVTLSCSPISGHRSVSWYQQTPGQGLQFLFEYFSETQRNKGNFPGRFSGRQFSNSRSEMNVSTLELGDSALYLCASSDGLAGDLNEQFFGPGTRLTVL.

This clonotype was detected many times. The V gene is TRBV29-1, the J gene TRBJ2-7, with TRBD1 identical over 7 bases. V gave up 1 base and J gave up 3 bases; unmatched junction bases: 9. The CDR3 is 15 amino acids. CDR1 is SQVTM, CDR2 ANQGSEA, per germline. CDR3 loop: CSVEGVEGADYEQYF. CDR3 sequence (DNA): TGCAGCGTTGAAGGAGTCGAGGGGGCGGACTACGAGCAGTACTTC.

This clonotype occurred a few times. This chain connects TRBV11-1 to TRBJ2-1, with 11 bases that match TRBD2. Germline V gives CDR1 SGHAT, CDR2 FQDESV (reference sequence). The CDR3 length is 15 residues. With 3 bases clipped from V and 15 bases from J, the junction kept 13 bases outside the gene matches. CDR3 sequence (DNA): TGTGCCAGCAGCTTGATTCGGCTAGCGGGAGGCCCCCGGTTCTTC. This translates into CASSLIRLAGGPRFF.

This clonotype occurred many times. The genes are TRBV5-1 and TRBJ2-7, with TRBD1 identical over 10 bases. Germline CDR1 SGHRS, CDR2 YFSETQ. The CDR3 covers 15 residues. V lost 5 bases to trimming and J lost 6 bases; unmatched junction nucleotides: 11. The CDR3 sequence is CASSSGTGVLFEQYF. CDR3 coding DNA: TGCGCCAGCAGTTCCGGGACAGGGGTTCTCTTCGAGCAGTACTTC.

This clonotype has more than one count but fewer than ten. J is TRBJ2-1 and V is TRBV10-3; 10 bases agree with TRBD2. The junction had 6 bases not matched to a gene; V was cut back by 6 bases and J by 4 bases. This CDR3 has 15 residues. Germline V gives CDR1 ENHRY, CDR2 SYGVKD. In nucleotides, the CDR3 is TGTGCCATCAGCCGTTCTAGCGGGAGTTACAATGAGCAGTTCTTC. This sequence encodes CAISRSSGSYNEQFF.

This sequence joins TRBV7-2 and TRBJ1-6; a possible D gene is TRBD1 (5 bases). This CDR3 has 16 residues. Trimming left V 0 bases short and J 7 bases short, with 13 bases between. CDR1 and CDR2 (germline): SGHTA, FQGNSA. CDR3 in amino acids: CASSLAAGRANSPLHF. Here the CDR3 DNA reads TGTGCCAGCAGCTTAGCGGCGGGCAGGGCCAATTCACCCCTCCACTTT.

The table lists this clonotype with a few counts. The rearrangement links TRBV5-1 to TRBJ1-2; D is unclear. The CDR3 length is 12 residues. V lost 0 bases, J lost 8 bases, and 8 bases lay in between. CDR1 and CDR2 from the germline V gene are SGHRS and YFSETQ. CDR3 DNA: TGCGCCAGCAGCTTGGGGGCTTTCGGCTACACCTTC. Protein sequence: CASSLGAFGYTF.

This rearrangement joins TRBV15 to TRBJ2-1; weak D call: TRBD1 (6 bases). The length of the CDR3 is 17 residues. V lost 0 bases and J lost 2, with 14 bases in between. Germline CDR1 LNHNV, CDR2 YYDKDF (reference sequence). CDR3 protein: CATSREAQGFAYNEQFF. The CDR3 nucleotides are TGTGCCACCAGCAGAGAGGCCCAGGGGTTTGCCTACAATGAGCAGTTCTTC.

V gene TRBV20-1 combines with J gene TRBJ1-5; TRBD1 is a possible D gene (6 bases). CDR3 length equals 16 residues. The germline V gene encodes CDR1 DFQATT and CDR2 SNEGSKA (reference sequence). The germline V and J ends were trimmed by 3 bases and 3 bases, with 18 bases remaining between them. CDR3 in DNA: TGCAGTGCTAGGGGGCATTTAGGGGGAATCAATCAGCCCCAGCATTTT. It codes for CSARGHLGGINQPQHF.

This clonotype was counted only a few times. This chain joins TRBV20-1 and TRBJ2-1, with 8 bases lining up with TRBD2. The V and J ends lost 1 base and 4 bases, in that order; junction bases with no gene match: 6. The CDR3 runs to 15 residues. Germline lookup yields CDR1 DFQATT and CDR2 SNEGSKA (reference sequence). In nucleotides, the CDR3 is TGCAGTGCTAGAGGGTCGGCTAGCGGGTACAATGAGCAGTTCTTC. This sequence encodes CSARGSASGYNEQFF.

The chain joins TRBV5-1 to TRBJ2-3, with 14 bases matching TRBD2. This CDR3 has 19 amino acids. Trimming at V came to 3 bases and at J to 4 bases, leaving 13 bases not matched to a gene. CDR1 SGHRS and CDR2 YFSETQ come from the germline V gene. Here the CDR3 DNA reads TGCGCCAGCAGCTGGGACCCGGGACTAGCGGGAGTGGAATCAGATACGCAGTATTTT. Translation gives CASSWDPGLAGVESDTQYF.

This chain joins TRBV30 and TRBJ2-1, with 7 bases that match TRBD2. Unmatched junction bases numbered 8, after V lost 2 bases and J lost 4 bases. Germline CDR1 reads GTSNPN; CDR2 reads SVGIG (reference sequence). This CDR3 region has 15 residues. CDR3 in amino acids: CAWSKGLADYNEQFF. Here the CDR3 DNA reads TGTGCCTGGAGTAAGGGGCTAGCGGATTACAATGAGCAGTTCTTC.

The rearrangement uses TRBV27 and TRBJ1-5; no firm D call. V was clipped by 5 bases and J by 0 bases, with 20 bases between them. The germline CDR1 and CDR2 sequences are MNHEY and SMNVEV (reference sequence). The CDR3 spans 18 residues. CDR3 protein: CASSPPPRLGYSNQPQHF. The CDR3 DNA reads TGTGCCAGCAGTCCCCCCCCGAGGTTGGGCTATAGCAATCAGCCCCAGCATTTT.